The present TCR beta chain was sequenced within a study of OX40 agonist ivuxolimab in advanced cancers. Overall study: Ivuxolimab is an agonistic anti-OX40 (CD134) antibody, and patients were treated with it. A mean age of roughly 66 years, range roughly 20 to 79, was recorded, and roughly 80% were male. General study points: Within 6 weeks, CD4+ and CD8+ blood T cells expanded clonally at 0.1 to 3.0 mg/kg.

The data were produced by immunoSEQ multiplex PCR, yet TCRdb's version contains in-frame clones alone and is incomplete. The sample lists 51,000 or so clones; around 85% were seen once. Germline V gene data show CDR1 as GTSNPN and CDR2 as SVGIG (reference sequence). V lost 3 bases, J lost 0 bases, and 12 bases lay in between. CDR3 size: 14 residues. Worth noting for this clone: Its antigen is still unknown.

The clonotype was recovered from an adult with an advanced solid tumor such as melanoma, head and neck, liver or kidney cancer. The sample consisted of CD4+ or CD8+ T cells sorted from blood, taken in a trial of the OX40 agonist ivuxolimab. This chain uses TRBV30 with TRBJ2-7, with D possibly matching TRBD2 (5 bases). This CDR3 reads CAWSSGSHSYEQYF. The CDR3 nucleotides read TGTGCCTGGAGCTCGGGATCCCACTCCTACGAGCAGTACTTC.